This T cell receptor beta chain was captured in a study of cytomegalovirus exposure and HLA in healthy donors. Study findings and constraints: The listing of some 170 TCR beta chains classed them as cytomegalovirus-associated.

As to this clone: No antigen is known for it.

Per germline, CDR1 SNHLY and CDR2 FYNNEI. V was cut by 7 bases and J by 5 bases, with 12 bases left in between. This CDR3 comprises 12 residues. Researchers ran the PCR with 60 Vbeta and 13 Jbeta primers. Here immunoSEQ multiplex PCR was the method, and the copy in TCRdb shows in-frame clones only, minus some. This table has under 200,000 clones, 60% to 80% appearing once. This TCR derives from a man in his forties or fifties in good health and CMV-seropositive. This chain connects TRBV2 to TRBJ2-7; D is possibly TRBD1 (6 bases). Material for sequencing was PBMCs. Written as DNA, the CDR3 is TGTGCCAGCATGAACAGGGCCAACGAGCAGTACTTC. Its protein is CASMNRANEQYF.